Shown below are 14 T cell receptor beta chains from a single sample sequenced in a study of shared clonotypes between healthy human individuals (dated by TCRdb to 2020 to 2021). Receptor libraries were prepared by the immunoSEQ multiplex PCR assay. TCRdb retrieved this table from immuneACCESS and kept in-frame rearrangements only. Not all clones are present; in checked studies, unresolved V genes account for under half, and no reason is known for the remainder. For this sample the table gives 850,000 to 1,200,000 clones, of which about 77% were detected only once. The ten most abundant clones make up over 1.3% of the sample. Material for sequencing was memory CD4+ T cells sorted from blood. Interpreted using the paper, the cell subset or site label stands for: CD45RA-negative fraction. All receptors derive from a man aged 18-30 years in good health.

The chain combines TRBV14 with TRBJ1-4; 9 nucleotides match TRBD1. The CDR3 loop spans 14 amino acids. From germline, CDR1 is SGHDN and CDR2 FVKESK. V lost 4 bases and J lost 8; bases outside the gene matches: 5. The CDR3 protein is CASSPTGGGEKLFF. CDR3 coding DNA: TGTGCCAGCAGCCCGACAGGGGGAGGAGAAAAACTGTTTTTT.

The rearrangement joins TRBV6-1 to TRBJ1-6; TRBD1 matches 7 bases. This CDR3 is 14 amino acids long. Per germline, CDR1 MNHNS and CDR2 SASEGT. V lost 6 bases, J lost 7 bases, and 6 bases stayed unmatched. The CDR3: CASSRDSLNSPLHF. CDR3 nucleotide sequence: TGTGCCAGCAGCAGGGACAGTTTAAATTCACCCCTCCACTTT.

The chain employs TRBV7-2 and TRBJ2-5; 9 bases are shared with TRBD2. Germline values: CDR1 SGHTA, CDR2 FQGNSA. The CDR3 contains 15 residues. The V gene end was trimmed by 8 bases and the J gene end by 4 bases; junction bases not matched to a gene: 11. The CDR3: CASRFSGSRAETQYF. CDR3 nucleotides: TGTGCCAGCCGATTTAGCGGGAGTAGGGCAGAGACCCAGTACTTC.

The J gene is TRBJ1-2, the V gene TRBV6-1, with D possibly TRBD1 on 5 matching bases. The germline CDR1 and CDR2 sequences are MNHNS and SASEGT. Trimming cost V 4 bases and J 4 bases, with 13 bases left between them. This CDR3 spans 14 amino acids. This chain's CDR3 is CASSVSGPSYGYTF. CDR3 DNA: TGTGCCAGCAGTGTCTCGGGGCCTTCCTATGGCTACACCTTC.

This chain uses TRBV18 with TRBJ2-2, with unresolved D. Germline-derived CDR1 and CDR2 are KGHSH and LQKENI. This CDR3 is built from 15 residues. V was pared by 5 bases and J by 6 bases, with 16 bases between. CDR3 DNA: TGTGCCAGCTCAAAAATGGACGGAGTTCCCGGGGAGCTGTTTTTT. Protein sequence: CASSKMDGVPGELFF.

This clone was counted only a few times. This sequence joins TRBV6-1 and TRBJ2-4, with D possibly TRBD1 on 6 matching bases. The ends were cut back, 0 bases at V and 6 bases at J, with 12 bases in the middle. The CDR3 is 15 residues long. CDR1 is MNHNS and CDR2 is SASEGT in the germline V gene. CDR3 amino acids: CASSEAWGQGNIQYF. CDR3 nucleotide sequence: TGTGCCAGCAGTGAAGCGTGGGGGCAGGGAAACATTCAGTACTTC.

This clone came up a few times. This chain connects TRBV4-1 to TRBJ2-1, with D uncertain. V was trimmed by 0 bases and J by 2 bases, leaving 14 bases between them. This CDR3 region has 17 residues. Germline V lookup: CDR1 MGHRA, CDR2 YSYEKL. The CDR3 nucleotides read TGCGCCAGCAGCCAAGAGGTAACGGCAGTCACCTACAATGAGCAGTTCTTC. Its protein product is CASSQEVTAVTYNEQFF.

The table lists this clone with a count of one. The chain couples TRBV18 to TRBJ1-1; the D is unclear. The CDR3 consists of 14 residues. V was pared by 4 bases and J by 1 base, with 10 bases between. The germline V gene has CDR1 KGHSH and CDR2 LQKENI. The CDR3 here is CASSQGQPNTEAFF. CDR3 nucleotides: TGTGCCAGCTCACAGGGTCAGCCGAACACTGAAGCTTTCTTT.

This chain uses TRBV6-5 with TRBJ2-5; D might be TRBD2 (5 bases). This CDR3 is 12 amino acids long. The germline V and J ends were trimmed by 10 bases and 1 base, with 10 bases remaining between them. Per the germline V gene, CDR1 is MNHEY and CDR2 is SVGAGI. Here the CDR3 DNA reads TGTGCCACCAACCGGGGCCAAGAGACCCAGTACTTC. Residues: CATNRGQETQYF.

This clone has only a few counts. V and J are TRBV27 and TRBJ2-7; D gene unclear. In germline, CDR1 is MNHEY, CDR2 SMNVEV (reference sequence). Trimming stripped 2 bases from V and 3 bases from J, with 8 bases between. This CDR3 spans 13 amino acids. CDR3 coding DNA: TGTGCCAGCAGTTTAAGACCCCGCTACGAGCAGTACTTC. Translating it yields CASSLRPRYEQYF.

This sequence joins TRBV7-8 and TRBJ1-1, with a possible D match to TRBD1 (5 bases). Between the trimmed V and J ends, which lost 2 bases and 0 bases, there was a span of 10 bases. CDR1 is SGHVS, CDR2 FQNEAQ, per germline. The CDR3 totals 15 residues. The CDR3: CASSLRGGMNTEAFF. In DNA form, the CDR3 reads TGTGCCAGCAGCTTACGGGGGGGAATGAACACTGAAGCTTTCTTT.

Notes on this clone: Distinct nucleotide sequences in the sample also encode this CDR3. The genes are TRBV10-3 and TRBJ2-3; D possibly uses TRBD1 or TRBD2 (5 bases each). The CDR3 covers 13 residues. Germline lookup yields CDR1 ENHRY and CDR2 SYGVKD. Trimming cost V 4 bases and J 0 bases, with 5 bases left between them. CDR3 in amino acids: CAISGGSTDTQYF. The CDR3 nucleotides read TGTGCCATCAGTGGGGGGAGCACAGATACGCAGTATTTT.

A remark on this clone: This probably arose from a read error, given a far larger clone one base away. The sample contains more than one DNA sequence encoding this CDR3. This chain uses TRBV7-2 with TRBJ2-2, with no clear D. V was trimmed by 5 bases and J by 3 bases, leaving 4 bases between them. The CDR3 is made up of 12 amino acids. CDR1 is SGHTA and CDR2 is FQGNSA in the germline V gene. CDR3 in amino acids: CASSPDTGELFF. The DNA for the CDR3 is TGTGCCAGCAGCCCAGACACCGGGGAGCTGTTTTTT.

The V and J genes are TRBV6-1 and TRBJ2-2; D not certain. V lost 2 bases to trimming and J lost 1 base, with 5 bases between them. This CDR3 contains 14 residues. The V gene's germline CDR1 is MNHNS and CDR2 SASEGT. The CDR3 nucleotides are TGTGCCAGCAGTGAATTTAAGAACACCGGGGAGCTGTTTTTT. The encoded protein is CASSEFKNTGELFF.